One TCR beta chain is described in this entry. CDR3 length equals 15 residues. In germline, CDR1 is SEHNR, CDR2 FQNEAQ (reference sequence). The V and J ends lost 5 bases and 3 bases, in that order; junction bases with no gene match: 6. This record comes from a study of shared clonotypes between healthy human individuals. Naive CD8 isolation took CD45RO-negative cells positively selected for CCR7 and excluded terminally differentiated effector memory CD45RA+ cells. The table came from immunoSEQ multiplex PCR; TCRdb's copy has only in-frame clones and leaves some out. The table lists about 800,000 clones, 95% to 97% of them singletons.

The sequenced sample consisted of naive CD8+ T cells sorted from blood. The gene calls are TRBV7-9 and TRBJ2-1, with 8 bases that match TRBD2. The sequence was collected from a man aged 30 to 45 in good health. CDR3 loop: CASSEAGDYYNEQFF. The CDR3 nucleotides are TGTGCCAGCAGCGAAGCGGGAGACTACTACAATGAGCAGTTCTTC. Full variable domain (outside the CDR3, taken from reference TRBV7-9 and TRBJ2-1): DTGVSQNPRHKITKRGQNVTFRCDPISEHNRLYWYRQTLGQGPEFLTYFQNEAQLEKSRLLSDRFSAERPKGSFSTLEIQRTEQGDSAMYLCASSEAGDYYNEQFFGPGTRLTVL.